What follows are 15 T cell receptor beta chains derived from one specimen sequenced in a study of T cell responses to AZD1222 COVID-19 vaccine (dated by TCRdb to 2020 to 2022). The label giving this sample's time point can be read as: about 28 days (+/-7) after the second vaccine dose. Library preparation was by the immunoSEQ multiplex PCR assay. Here the immuneACCESS table is served through TCRdb, limited to in-frame sequences with V and J called. Missing clones are a known gap in these copies; in checked studies unresolved V genes cover under half, and the rest lacks a known reason. The sample profile shows roughly 120,000 clones; 85% to 90% of them were found once. Clones ranked in the top ten supply roughly 4% of the sample. The source was peripheral blood, collected 28 days after the second AZD1222 dose. All receptors derive from an adult who received the AZD1222 COVID-19 vaccine.

The V call is TRBV19, the J call TRBJ1-1, with a possible D match to TRBD1 (5 bases). There are 14 residues in the CDR3. Trimming took 6 bases from V and 1 from J, leaving 12 bases between them. Germline assignment: CDR1 LNHDA and CDR2 SQIVND (reference sequence). The CDR3 region has the DNA TGTGCCAGTAGCATCCGGGACGGGAACACTGAAGCTTTCTTT. It translates to CASSIRDGNTEAFF.

The chain couples TRBV5-4 to TRBJ2-5; D not certain. The V end was cut by 4 bases, the J end by 1 base, with 5 bases between. Germline CDR1 is SGHNT and CDR2 is YYREEE (reference sequence). The CDR3 length is 12 residues. The DNA of the CDR3 is TGTGCCAGCAGCCCGGGCCAAGAGACCCAGTACTTC. Translation: CASSPGQETQYF.

V is TRBV10-1 and J is TRBJ2-5; 10 bases are shared with TRBD1. Germline V gene data show CDR1 as WNHNN and CDR2 as SYGVQD (reference sequence). The ends lost 6 bases at V and 2 bases at J; junction bases unmatched: 15. The CDR3 has 18 amino acids. CDR3 protein: CASRVIWTGGDPQETQYF. In nucleotides, the CDR3 is TGCGCCAGCAGAGTAATTTGGACAGGGGGGGATCCTCAAGAGACCCAGTACTTC.

The rearrangement joins TRBV30 to TRBJ2-7; D is unresolved. Trimming took 2 bases from V and 0 from J, leaving 5 bases between them. The CDR3 consists of 12 residues. Germline V lookup: CDR1 GTSNPN, CDR2 SVGIG (reference sequence). CDR3 nucleotide sequence: TGTGCCTGGAGTTCTGTCTCCTACGAGCAGTACTTC. Encoded protein: CAWSSVSYEQYF.

The chain recombines TRBV3-1 (or the pseudogene TRBV3-2) with TRBJ1-2, with TRBD1 identical over 7 bases. The CDR3 runs to 14 residues. After removal of 4 bases from V and 0 bases from J, the junction contained 2 bases not matched to a gene. The germline CDR1 and CDR2 sequences are LGHDT and YNNKEL (reference sequence). Written as DNA, the CDR3 is TGTGCCAGCAGCCCCGACAGGGCTAACTATGGCTACACCTTC. Its protein product is CASSPDRANYGYTF.

This clone is a singleton in its sample. V is TRBV6-5 and J is TRBJ2-7; TRBD1 matches 7 bases. The CDR3 spans 12 residues. Trimming removed 8 bases from V and 1 base from J; junction bases left unmatched: 2. The V gene's germline CDR1 is MNHEY and CDR2 SVGAGI. The CDR3 loop reads CASHRGSYEQYF. CDR3 bases: TGTGCCAGCCACAGGGGATCCTACGAGCAGTACTTC.

The chain carries TRBV7-2 and TRBJ2-1; 7 bases map to TRBD1. Germline CDR1 reads SGHTA; CDR2 reads FQGNSA. The CDR3 totals 13 residues. The junction had 4 bases not matched to a gene; V was cut back by 5 bases and J by 6 bases. This CDR3 is CASSNDRANEQFF. CDR3 nucleotides: TGTGCCAGCAGCAACGACAGGGCCAATGAGCAGTTCTTC.

This clone has just a few counts. This chain connects TRBV2 to TRBJ2-7; D tentatively fits TRBD1 or TRBD2 (5 bases each). The CDR3 contains 14 residues. Trimming stripped 2 bases from V and 3 bases from J, with 11 bases between. Germline CDR1 SNHLY, CDR2 FYNNEI. CDR3 nucleotide sequence: TGTGCCAGCAGTGAACGGGGCAGGGTCTACGAGCAGTACTTC. Encoded protein: CASSERGRVYEQYF.

V usage is TRBV6-2 or TRBV6-3 and J usage is TRBJ1-1, with 8 positions matching TRBD1. The J segment lost 2 bases and the V segment lost 6 bases, leaving 8 bases of the junction unmatched. The CDR3 totals 15 residues. Per the germline V gene, CDR1 is MNHEY and CDR2 is SVGEGT. The CDR3 spells CASSDRGQGNTEAFF. The CDR3 DNA reads as TGTGCCAGCAGCGACAGAGGACAGGGAAACACTGAAGCTTTCTTT.

V is TRBV5-5 and J is TRBJ1-4; D gene unclear. The CDR3 runs 15 residues. V shed 4 bases and J shed 0 bases, with 10 bases lying between them. Germline V gene lookup returns CDR1 SGHKS and CDR2 YYEKEE (reference sequence). This chain's CDR3 is CASSRSTTTNEKLFF. DNA for the CDR3: TGTGCCAGCAGCAGATCGACAACAACTAATGAAAAACTGTTTTTT. Using reference TRBV5-5 and TRBJ1-4 for the parts outside the CDR3, the full variable domain is DAGVTQSPTHLIKTRGQQVTLRCSPISGHKSVSWYQQVLGQGPQFIFQYYEKEERGRGNFPDRFSARQFPNYSSELNVNALLLGDSALYLCASSRSTTTNEKLFFGSGTQLSVL.

Only one count was recorded for this clone. The chain carries TRBV2 and TRBJ2-2, with D uncertain. The CDR3 loop spans 13 amino acids. Trimming left V 6 bases short and J 5 bases short, with 10 bases between. Germline V lookup: CDR1 SNHLY, CDR2 FYNNEI. The DNA of the CDR3 is TGTGCCAGCAGACCGCAAAAAACCGGGGAGCTGTTTTTT. It is translated as CASRPQKTGELFF.

The chain combines TRBV28 with TRBJ1-5, with D possibly TRBD1 on 6 matching bases. Germline CDR1 reads MDHEN; CDR2 reads SYDVKM. V lost 7 bases, J lost 5 bases, and 9 bases lay in between. The CDR3 has 12 residues. The CDR3 DNA is TGTGCCAGCACGGCAGGGGATCAGCCCCAGCATTTT. Its protein is CASTAGDQPQHF.

This clone has only a few counts. The chain joins TRBV28 to TRBJ1-2; D is unclear. Per the germline V gene, CDR1 is MDHEN and CDR2 is SYDVKM. The CDR3 sequence is 14 residues long. V lost 7 bases, J lost 6 bases, and 18 bases lay in between. This chain's CDR3 is CASNTVTRWDGYTF. In DNA form, the CDR3 reads TGTGCCAGCAATACTGTGACCCGCTGGGATGGCTACACCTTC.

J is TRBJ1-5 and V is TRBV5-1, with 7 bases fitting TRBD1. J was trimmed by 0 bases and V by 2 bases; bases with no gene match: 2. CDR3 length: 15 residues. Germline values: CDR1 SGHRS, CDR2 YFSETQ. The CDR3 nucleotides read TGCGCCAGCAGCTTAGGGGACAGTAGCAATCAGCCCCAGCATTTT. It specifies CASSLGDSSNQPQHF.

J is TRBJ2-3 and V is TRBV20-1; D is perhaps TRBD2 (5 bases). This CDR3 is built from 16 residues. The germline CDR1 and CDR2 sequences are DFQATT and SNEGSKA (reference sequence). The ends were cut back, 3 bases at V and 6 bases at J, with 22 bases in the middle. DNA of the CDR3: TGCAGTGCTAGTCCGGAGTTAGCGTCCCTTCGGGATACGCAGTATTTT. Translation gives CSASPELASLRDTQYF.